This TCR beta chain was found in a study of blood T cell repertoires in COVID-19. Background on the study: The United States, Italy and Spain provided the acute and convalescent COVID-19 samples. T cells, B-cell-depleted T cells, or PBMCs provided the cDNA or gDNA that served as material.

In the authors' methods: Estimated nucleated cell counts came from reference gene primer amplification. TCRdb's copy holds only in-frame clones and misses some; the assay was immunoSEQ multiplex PCR. For V, J and clone size, that table is used; D and trimming come from the DNA. This sample has roughly 99,000 clones, with approximately 80% found just once. This clone showed up just once. This CDR3 has 16 amino acids. V was clipped by 0 bases and J by 6 bases; unmatched bases: 3. CDR1 is LGHNA and CDR2 is YNFKEQ in the germline V gene. Sequenced: peripheral blood. This TCR was sampled from a man in his sixties or seventies with acute or convalescent COVID-19. The chain employs TRBV4-2 and TRBJ2-4; TRBD2 agrees at 12 bases. DNA for the CDR3: TGTGCCAGCAGCCAAGAGTCTAGCGGGGGGGTAAACATTCAGTACTTC. Its translation is CASSQESSGGVNIQYF.